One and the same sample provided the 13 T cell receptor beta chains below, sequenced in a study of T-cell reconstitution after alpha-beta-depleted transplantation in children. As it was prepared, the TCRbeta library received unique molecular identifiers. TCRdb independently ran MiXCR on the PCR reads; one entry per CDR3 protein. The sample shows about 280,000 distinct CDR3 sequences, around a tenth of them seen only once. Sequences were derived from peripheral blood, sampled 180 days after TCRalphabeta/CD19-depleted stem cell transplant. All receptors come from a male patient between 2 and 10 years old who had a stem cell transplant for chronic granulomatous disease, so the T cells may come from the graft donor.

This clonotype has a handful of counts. The CDR3 nucleotides read TGTGCCAGCAGTTTCACTAGCGAACGCACAGATACGCAGTATTTT. Protein sequence: CASSFTSERTDTQYF. V usage is TRBV12-3 or TRBV12-4 and J usage is TRBJ2-3; 7 bases match TRBD2. The CDR3 runs 15 residues. Unmatched junction bases numbered 4, after V lost 3 bases and J lost 1 base.

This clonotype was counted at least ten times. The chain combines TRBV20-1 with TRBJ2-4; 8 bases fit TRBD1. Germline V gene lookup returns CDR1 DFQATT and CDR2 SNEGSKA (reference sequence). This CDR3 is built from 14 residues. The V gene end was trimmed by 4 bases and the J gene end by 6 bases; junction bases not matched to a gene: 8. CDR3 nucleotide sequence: TGCAGTGCTACCAGAACCGGGACAGGAAACATTCAGTACTTC. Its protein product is CSATRTGTGNIQYF.

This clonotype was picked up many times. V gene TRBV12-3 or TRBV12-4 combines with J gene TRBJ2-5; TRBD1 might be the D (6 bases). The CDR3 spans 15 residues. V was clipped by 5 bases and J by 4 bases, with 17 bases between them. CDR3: CASSPPTGKGETQYF. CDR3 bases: TGTGCCAGCAGTCCGCCCACAGGGAAGGGAGAGACCCAGTACTTC.

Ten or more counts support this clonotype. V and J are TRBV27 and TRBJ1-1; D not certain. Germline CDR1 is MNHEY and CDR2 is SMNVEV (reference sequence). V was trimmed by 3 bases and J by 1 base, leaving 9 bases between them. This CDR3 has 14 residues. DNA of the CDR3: TGTGCCAGCAGTTTCGGGCAGCCGAACACTGAAGCTTTCTTT. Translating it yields CASSFGQPNTEAFF.

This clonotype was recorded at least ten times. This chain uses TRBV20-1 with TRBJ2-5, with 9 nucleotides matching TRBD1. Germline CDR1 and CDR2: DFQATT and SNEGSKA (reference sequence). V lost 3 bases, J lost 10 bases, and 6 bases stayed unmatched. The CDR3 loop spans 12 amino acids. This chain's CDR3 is CSASGTGGVQYF. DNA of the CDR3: TGCAGTGCTAGCGGTACAGGGGGCGTCCAGTACTTC.

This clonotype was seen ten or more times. The CDR3 sequence is CASSSRGGPQRDTQYF. CDR3 bases: TGTGCCAGCAGCTCCCGCGGGGGGCCACAAAGAGATACGCAGTATTTT. The V call is TRBV7-2, the J call TRBJ2-3, with 8 positions matching TRBD2. The germline V gene encodes CDR1 SGHTA and CDR2 FQGNSA. The J segment lost 5 bases and the V segment lost 4 bases, leaving 11 bases of the junction unmatched. CDR3 length equals 16 residues.

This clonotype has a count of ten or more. CDR3 protein: CASSLTGIGEQYF. CDR3 coding DNA: TGTGCCAGCAGCCTGACAGGGATAGGCGAGCAGTACTTC. The gene calls are TRBV11-3 and TRBJ2-7; TRBD1 agrees at 7 bases. From germline, CDR1 is SGHNT and CDR2 YENEEA. V trimming: 5 bases; J trimming: 6 bases; junction bases outside the gene matches: 7. This CDR3 is built from 13 residues.

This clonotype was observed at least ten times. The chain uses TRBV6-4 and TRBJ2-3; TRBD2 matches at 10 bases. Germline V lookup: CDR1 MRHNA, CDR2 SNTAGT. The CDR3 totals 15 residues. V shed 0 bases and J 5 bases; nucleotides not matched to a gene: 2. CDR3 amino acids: CASSDSAGGGDTQYF. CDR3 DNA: TGTGCCAGCAGTGACTCAGCGGGAGGGGGAGATACGCAGTATTTT.

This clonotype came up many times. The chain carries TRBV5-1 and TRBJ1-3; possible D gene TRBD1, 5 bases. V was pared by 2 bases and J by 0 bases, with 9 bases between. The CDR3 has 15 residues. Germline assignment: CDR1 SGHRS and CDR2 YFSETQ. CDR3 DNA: TGCGCCAGCAGCTTATCAGGGACCTCTGGAAACACCATATATTTT. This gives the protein CASSLSGTSGNTIYF.

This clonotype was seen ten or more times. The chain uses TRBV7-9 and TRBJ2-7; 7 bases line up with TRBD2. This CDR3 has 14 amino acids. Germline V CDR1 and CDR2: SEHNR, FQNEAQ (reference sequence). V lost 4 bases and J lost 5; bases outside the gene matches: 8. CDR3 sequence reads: CASSSQTSPDEQYF. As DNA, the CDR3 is TGTGCCAGCAGCTCCCAGACTAGCCCTGACGAGCAGTACTTC.

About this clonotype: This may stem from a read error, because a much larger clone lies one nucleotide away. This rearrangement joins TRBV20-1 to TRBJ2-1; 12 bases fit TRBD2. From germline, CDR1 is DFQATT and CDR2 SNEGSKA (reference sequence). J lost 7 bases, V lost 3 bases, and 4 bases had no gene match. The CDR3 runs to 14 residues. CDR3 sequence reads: CSASGLAGMNEQFF. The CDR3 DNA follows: TGCAGTGCTAGTGGACTAGCGGGAATGAATGAGCAGTTCTTC.

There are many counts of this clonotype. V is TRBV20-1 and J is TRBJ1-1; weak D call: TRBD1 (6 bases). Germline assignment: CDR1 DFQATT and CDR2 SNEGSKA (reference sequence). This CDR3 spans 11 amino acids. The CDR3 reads CTTQGNTEAFF. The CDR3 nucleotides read TGCACTACACAGGGGAACACTGAAGCTTTCTTT.

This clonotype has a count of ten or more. CDR3 bases: TGTGCCAGCAGCCCTTCCAAAGGTTTAGGCTTCAAGGACGAGCAGTACTTC. Its translation: CASSPSKGLGFKDEQYF. The rearrangement uses TRBV28 and TRBJ2-7; D is undetermined. Germline V gives CDR1 MDHEN, CDR2 SYDVKM. The CDR3 is 17 residues long. V shed 6 bases and J shed 5 bases, with 26 bases lying between them. The full variable domain, in which reference TRBV28 and TRBJ2-7 provide the parts outside the CDR3, is DVKVTQSSRYLVKRTGEKVFLECVQDMDHENMFWYRQDPGLGLRLIYFSYDVKMKEKGDIPEGYSVSREKKERFSLILESASTNQTSMYLCASSPSKGLGFKDEQYFGPGTRLTVT.